Presented here are 12 T cell receptor beta chains from one specimen sequenced in a study of blood T cells in healthy people across ages (dated by TCRdb to between 2014 and 2017). The library was obtained by 5' RACE. The second PCR ran for about 7 to 11 cycles and used a J-beta primer mix along with a sample-barcoded 5' primer. TCRdb's own reprocessing of the public reads used fastp at Q25 and MiXCR and kept productive beta chains. Each CDR3 protein appears once, grouped with its most common genes and DNA. The sample table holds 1.8 million or so distinct CDR3 sequences, of which roughly two fifths were seen once. The ten largest clones add up to 20% to 25% of the sample. Sequenced input: blood. Receptors originate from a human donor in good health.

In this sample, this clonotype turned up once. The rearrangement joins TRBV6-2 or TRBV6-3 to TRBJ1-1; 7 nucleotides match TRBD1. Germline V gene lookup returns CDR1 MNHEY and CDR2 SVGEGT. J lost 3 bases, V lost 4 bases, and 11 bases had no gene match. The CDR3 totals 16 residues. The CDR3 DNA sequence: TGTGCCAGCAGTTTCCCGAGGGGGCAGGTGTACACTGAAGCTTTCTTT. This encodes CASSFPRGQVYTEAFF.

A few counts support this clonotype. V usage is TRBV6-5 and J usage is TRBJ2-7; TRBD1 agrees at 10 bases. The V segment lost 6 bases and the J segment 5 bases; nucleotides outside the gene matches: 4. The CDR3 contains 13 residues. In germline, CDR1 is MNHEY, CDR2 SVGAGI. This chain's CDR3 is CASSRQGANEQYF. The DNA for the CDR3 is TGTGCCAGCAGCCGACAGGGGGCTAACGAGCAGTACTTC.

The V gene is TRBV20-1, the J gene TRBJ1-2; 9 nucleotides align to TRBD1. The CDR3 is 15 amino acids. The germline CDR1 and CDR2 sequences are DFQATT and SNEGSKA (reference sequence). The trim removed 6 bases at V and 5 bases at J, leaving 13 bases unmatched. The CDR3 nucleotides read TGCAGTGCCCCGGGACAGGGTCTGTTTGGGTATGGCTACACCTTC. It encodes CSAPGQGLFGYGYTF.

This clonotype was counted only a few times. The chain has TRBV4-3 and TRBJ2-1; 14 nucleotides match TRBD2. J lost 7 bases, V lost 4 bases, and 15 bases had no gene match. From germline, CDR1 is LGHNA and CDR2 YSLEER. The CDR3 sequence is 19 residues long. CDR3 residues: CASSPRKTSGGAEWNEQFF. The CDR3 DNA reads as TGCGCCAGCAGCCCCAGAAAGACTAGCGGGGGGGCTGAATGGAATGAGCAGTTCTTC.

The DNA for the CDR3 is TGCAGCGTCCAGACACAGATTTCCTATGGCTACACCTTC. Its translation: CSVQTQISYGYTF. The rearrangement uses TRBV29-1 and TRBJ1-2; D gene uncertain. The V and J ends lost 6 bases and 4 bases respectively, with 15 bases between them. The germline V gene has CDR1 SQVTM and CDR2 ANQGSEA. The CDR3 has 13 amino acids.

This clonotype showed up just a few times. The J gene is TRBJ2-6, the V gene TRBV6-1; no reliable D call. Trimming removed 8 bases from V and 5 bases from J, with 22 bases in between. The germline CDR1 and CDR2 sequences are MNHNS and SASEGT. The CDR3 has 17 amino acids. The CDR3 protein is CASPRVLTRRWANVLTF. For the CDR3, the DNA is TGTGCCAGCCCAAGGGTCCTAACTCGAAGGTGGGCCAACGTCCTGACTTTC.

There are many counts of this clonotype. This sequence joins TRBV29-1 and TRBJ2-1; 13 nucleotides align to TRBD2. Germline V gene sequence: CDR1 SQVTM, CDR2 ANQGSEA. Losses at the gene ends were 7 bases for V and 5 bases for J; bases not matched to a gene: 5. The CDR3 has 14 amino acids. The CDR3 nucleotides read TGCAGCGGAAGGACTAGCGGGGGAGACAATGAGCAGTTCTTC. Encoded protein: CSGRTSGGDNEQFF.

This clonotype has only a few counts. The J gene is TRBJ2-2, the V gene TRBV7-2, with D possibly matching TRBD2 (6 bases). CDR3 length: 16 residues. Trimming removed 0 bases at V and 1 base at J, with 9 bases between. Germline V gene data show CDR1 as SGHTA and CDR2 as FQGNSA. This CDR3 reads CASSLAGRRNTGELFF. CDR3 nucleotide sequence: TGTGCCAGCAGCTTAGCTGGGAGGAGGAACACCGGGGAGCTGTTTTTT.

This clonotype has just a few counts. The V gene is TRBV7-2, the J gene TRBJ1-2; D is unresolved. CDR3 length equals 15 residues. Germline V lookup: CDR1 SGHTA, CDR2 FQGNSA. V was shortened by 1 base and J by 4 bases, with 13 bases between the two germline ends. CDR3 in DNA: TGTGCCAGCAGCTTAGGTAGTGCTGCCGGCTATGGCTACACCTTC. Amino acid sequence: CASSLGSAAGYGYTF.

The table lists this clonotype with a few counts. The V gene is TRBV20-1, the J gene TRBJ1-2; 9 nucleotides line up with TRBD1. There are 16 residues in the CDR3. Germline V gene lookup returns CDR1 DFQATT and CDR2 SNEGSKA (reference sequence). With V trimmed by 1 base and J by 3 bases, 9 bases remained unmatched. Here the CDR3 DNA reads TGCAGTGCTAGAGGGGTCGGAGACAGGGGGGACTATGGCTACACCTTC. This encodes CSARGVGDRGDYGYTF.

The rearrangement joins TRBV7-2 to TRBJ2-7; 7 bases map to TRBD2. There are 14 residues in the CDR3. Looked up from germline, CDR1 is SGHTA and CDR2 is FQGNSA. V shed 3 bases and J 1 base; nucleotides not matched to a gene: 3. The CDR3 DNA follows: TGTGCCAGCAGCTTTACTAGCGCATCCTACGAGCAGTACTTC. The encoded protein is CASSFTSASYEQYF.

A few counts support this clonotype. The chain combines TRBV7-2 with TRBJ1-2; D unresolved. The CDR3 is 15 residues long. Trimming removed 1 base from V and 4 bases from J, with 13 bases in between. CDR1 and CDR2 (germline): SGHTA, FQGNSA. DNA of the CDR3: TGTGCCAGCAGCTTAGACCACTCGACCCTCTATGGCTACACCTTC. Translated: CASSLDHSTLYGYTF.